Below, 7 T cell receptor beta chains from the same sample are listed, as sequenced in a study of cytomegalovirus exposure and HLA in healthy donors. It was with 60 Vbeta and 13 Jbeta primers that the PCR ran. Repertoires were generated with immunoSEQ multiplex PCR, while TCRdb's copy carries only in-frame clones and drops some. With more than 40,000 clones in the sample, the ten largest clones hold 25% to 30%. Sequencing was done on a sample of PBMCs. These receptors were collected from a man in his forties or fifties in good health and CMV-seropositive.

The genes are TRBV9 and TRBJ2-1; 10 bases align to TRBD2. Germline CDR1 is SGDLS and CDR2 is YYNGEE. This CDR3 spans 17 amino acids. The J segment lost 2 bases and the V segment lost 2 bases, leaving 7 bases of the junction unmatched. This chain's CDR3 is CASSVGLAGDPYNEQFF. The CDR3 coding sequence is TGTGCCAGCAGCGTTGGTCTAGCGGGGGATCCCTACAATGAGCAGTTCTTC. Variable domain in full (rest from reference TRBV9 and TRBJ2-1): DSGVTQTPKHLITATGQRVTLRCSPRSGDLSVYWYQQSLDQGLQFLIQYYNGEERAKGNILERFSAQQFPDLHSELNLSSLELGDSALYFCASSVGLAGDPYNEQFFGPGTRLTVL.

The rearrangement links TRBV7-3 to TRBJ2-7; weak D call: TRBD2 (6 bases). In germline, CDR1 is SGHTA, CDR2 FQGTGA. The CDR3 totals 14 residues. V was shortened by 5 bases and J by 7 bases, with 18 bases between the two germline ends. CDR3 loop: CASSPGTPGGEQYF. The CDR3 nucleotides are TGTGCCAGCAGCCCCGGGACGCCCGGGGGAGAGCAGTACTTC.

The chain uses TRBV18 and TRBJ2-7; 7 nucleotides line up with TRBD1. CDR3 length: 15 amino acids. After removal of 6 bases from V and 0 bases from J, the junction contained 8 bases not matched to a gene. Germline V gene data show CDR1 as KGHSH and CDR2 as LQKENI. The CDR3 nucleotides read TGTGCCAGCTCGGGGGACAGCAGCCCCTCCTACGAGCAGTACTTC. Protein product: CASSGDSSPSYEQYF. The whole variable domain, remainder taken from reference TRBV18 and TRBJ2-7, is NAGVMQNPRHLVRRRGQEARLRCSPMKGHSHVYWYRQLPEEGLKFMVYLQKENIIDESGMPKERFSAEFPKEGPSILRIQQVVRGDSAAYFCASSGDSSPSYEQYFGPGTRLTVT.

DNA for the CDR3: TGTGCCAGCAGTGCCCTAGAGGGATACAATGAGCAGTTCTTC. As protein: CASSALEGYNEQFF. The chain carries TRBV6-5 and TRBJ2-1; possibly TRBD2 for D (5 bases). The CDR3 spans 14 residues. Germline V gene lookup returns CDR1 MNHEY and CDR2 SVGAGI. V dropped 5 bases and J dropped 4 bases, with 12 bases sitting between them.

The chain is built from TRBV30 and TRBJ2-5, with D perhaps matching TRBD2 (6 bases). The V end was cut by 2 bases, the J end by 5 bases, with 9 bases between. The CDR3 contains 12 residues. The germline V gene encodes CDR1 GTSNPN and CDR2 SVGIG (reference sequence). For the CDR3, the DNA is TGTGCCTGGAGTCTCGGAGGGGAGACCCAGTACTTC. Residues: CAWSLGGETQYF.

The chain combines TRBV6-5 with TRBJ2-3; 9 nucleotides line up with TRBD2. Trimming removed 6 bases from V and 3 bases from J; junction bases left unmatched: 7. The CDR3 runs 15 residues. Germline lookup yields CDR1 MNHEY and CDR2 SVGAGI. CDR3 protein: CASSSTSGETDTQYF. CDR3 bases: TGTGCCAGCAGCTCGACTAGCGGAGAGACAGATACGCAGTATTTT.

The rearrangement joins TRBV27 to TRBJ1-2; 7 bases fit TRBD1. Trimming removed 3 bases from V and 8 bases from J; junction bases left unmatched: 12. The CDR3 has 15 residues. The germline gives CDR1 MNHEY, CDR2 SMNVEV (reference sequence). The CDR3 region is CASSFNLRGLEGYTF. The CDR3 DNA sequence: TGTGCCAGCAGTTTTAACTTAAGGGGGCTGGAGGGCTACACCTTC.